This T cell receptor (beta chain) derives from a study of control samples from healthy donors and cancer patients. Germline values: CDR1 SGHTS, CDR2 YDEGEE. V shed 3 bases and J 0 bases; nucleotides not matched to a gene: 2. The CDR3 length is 14 residues. TCRdb keeps only in-frame clones here, not all; method: immunoSEQ multiplex PCR. The sample consists of 210,000 or so clones, roughly nine tenths of them appearing once. The receptor was isolated from a man aged 25-45 years in good health. What was sequenced was blood. This chain connects TRBV5-8 to TRBJ1-1; the match to TRBD1 covers 7 bases. The CDR3 loop reads CASSWDRMNTEAFF. For the CDR3, the DNA is TGTGCCAGCAGCTGGGACAGAATGAACACTGAAGCTTTCTTT.